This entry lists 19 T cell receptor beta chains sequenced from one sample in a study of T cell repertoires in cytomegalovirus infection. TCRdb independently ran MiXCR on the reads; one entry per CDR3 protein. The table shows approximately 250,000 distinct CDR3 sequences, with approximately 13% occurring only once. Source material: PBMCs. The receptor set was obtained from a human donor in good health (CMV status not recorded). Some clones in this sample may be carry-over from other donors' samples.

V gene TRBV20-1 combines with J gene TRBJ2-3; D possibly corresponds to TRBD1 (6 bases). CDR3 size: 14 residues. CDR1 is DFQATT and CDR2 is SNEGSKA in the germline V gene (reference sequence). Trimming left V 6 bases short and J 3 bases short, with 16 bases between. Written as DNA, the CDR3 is TGCAGTGCAGCACTCAGGGGTCCGACAGATACGCAGTATTTT. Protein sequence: CSAALRGPTDTQYF.

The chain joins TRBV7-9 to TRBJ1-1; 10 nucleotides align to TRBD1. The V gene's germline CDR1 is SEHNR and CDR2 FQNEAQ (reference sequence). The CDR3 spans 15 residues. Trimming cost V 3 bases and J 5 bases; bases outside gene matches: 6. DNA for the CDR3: TGTGCCAGCAGCTTCTTGGGACAGGGGCGGACTGAAGCTTTCTTT. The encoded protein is CASSFLGQGRTEAFF.

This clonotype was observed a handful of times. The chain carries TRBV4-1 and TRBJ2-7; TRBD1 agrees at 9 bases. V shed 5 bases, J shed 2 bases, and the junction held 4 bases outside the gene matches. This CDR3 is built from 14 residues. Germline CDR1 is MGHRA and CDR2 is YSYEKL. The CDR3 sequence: CASSARTGAYEQYF. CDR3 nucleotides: TGCGCCAGCAGCGCCCGGACAGGGGCCTACGAGCAGTACTTC.

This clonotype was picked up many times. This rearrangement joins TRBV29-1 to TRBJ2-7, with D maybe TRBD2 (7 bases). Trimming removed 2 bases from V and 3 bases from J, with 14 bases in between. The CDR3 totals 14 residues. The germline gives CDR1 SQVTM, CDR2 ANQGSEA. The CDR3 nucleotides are TGCAGCGTTGAAAAGGGGGGCGGGAGCTACGAGCAGTACTTC. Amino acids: CSVEKGGGSYEQYF.

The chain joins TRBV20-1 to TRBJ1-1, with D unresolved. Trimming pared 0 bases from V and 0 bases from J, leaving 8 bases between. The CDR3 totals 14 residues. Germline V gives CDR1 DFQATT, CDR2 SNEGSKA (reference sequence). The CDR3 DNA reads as TGCAGTGCTAGAGATGCTTCCATGAACACTGAAGCTTTCTTT. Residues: CSARDASMNTEAFF.

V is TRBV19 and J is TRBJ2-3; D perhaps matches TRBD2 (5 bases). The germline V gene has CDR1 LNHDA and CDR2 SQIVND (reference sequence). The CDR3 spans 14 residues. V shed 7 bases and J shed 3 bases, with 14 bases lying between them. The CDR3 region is CASKPVGGTDTQYF. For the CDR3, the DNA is TGTGCCAGTAAGCCCGTGGGCGGGACAGATACGCAGTATTTT.

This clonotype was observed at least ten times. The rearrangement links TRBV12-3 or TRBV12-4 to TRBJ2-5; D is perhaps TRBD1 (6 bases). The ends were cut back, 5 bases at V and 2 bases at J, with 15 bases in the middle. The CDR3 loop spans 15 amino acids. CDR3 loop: CASSPDRRHQETQYF. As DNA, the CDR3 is TGTGCCAGCAGTCCCGACAGGCGACATCAAGAGACCCAGTACTTC.

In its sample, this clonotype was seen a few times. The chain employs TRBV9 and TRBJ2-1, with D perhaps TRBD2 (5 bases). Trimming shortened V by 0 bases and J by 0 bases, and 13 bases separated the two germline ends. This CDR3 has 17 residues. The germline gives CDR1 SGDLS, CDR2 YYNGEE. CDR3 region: CASSVAGAGGSYNEQFF. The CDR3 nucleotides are TGTGCCAGCAGCGTAGCAGGTGCGGGTGGCTCCTACAATGAGCAGTTCTTC.

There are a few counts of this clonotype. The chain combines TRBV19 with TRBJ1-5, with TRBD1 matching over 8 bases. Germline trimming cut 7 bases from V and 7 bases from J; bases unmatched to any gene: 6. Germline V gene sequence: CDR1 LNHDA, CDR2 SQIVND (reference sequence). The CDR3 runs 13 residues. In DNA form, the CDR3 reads TGTGCCAGTACCTTGGACAGGGTCCAGCCCCAGCATTTT. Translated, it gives CASTLDRVQPQHF.

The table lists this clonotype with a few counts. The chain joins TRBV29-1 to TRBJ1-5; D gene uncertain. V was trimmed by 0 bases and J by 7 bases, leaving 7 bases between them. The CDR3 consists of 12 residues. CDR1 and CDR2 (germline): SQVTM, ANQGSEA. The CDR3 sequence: CSVEDQGQPQHF. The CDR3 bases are TGCAGCGTTGAAGATCAAGGGCAGCCCCAGCATTTT.

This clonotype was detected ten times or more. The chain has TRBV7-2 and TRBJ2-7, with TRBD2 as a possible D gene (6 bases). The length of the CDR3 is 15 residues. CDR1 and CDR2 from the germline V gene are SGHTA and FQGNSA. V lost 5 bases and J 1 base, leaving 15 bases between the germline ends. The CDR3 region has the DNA TGTGCCAGCAGCCGTCTCCCGGGACTTTCCTACGAGCAGTACTTC. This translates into CASSRLPGLSYEQYF.

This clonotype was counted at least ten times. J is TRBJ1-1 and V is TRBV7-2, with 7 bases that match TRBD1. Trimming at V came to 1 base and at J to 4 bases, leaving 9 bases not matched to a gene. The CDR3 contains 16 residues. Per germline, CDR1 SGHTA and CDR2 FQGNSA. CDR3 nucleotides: TGTGCCAGCAGCTTAGGGTCTAGGGGGCTTGGCACTGAAGCTTTCTTT. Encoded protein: CASSLGSRGLGTEAFF.

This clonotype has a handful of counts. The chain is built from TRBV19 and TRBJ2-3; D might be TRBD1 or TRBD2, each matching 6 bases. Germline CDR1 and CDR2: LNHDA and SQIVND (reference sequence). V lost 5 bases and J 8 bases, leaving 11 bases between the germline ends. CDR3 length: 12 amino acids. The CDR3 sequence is CASSPGDTTQYF. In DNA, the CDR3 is TGTGCCAGTAGTCCGGGGGACACTACGCAGTATTTT.

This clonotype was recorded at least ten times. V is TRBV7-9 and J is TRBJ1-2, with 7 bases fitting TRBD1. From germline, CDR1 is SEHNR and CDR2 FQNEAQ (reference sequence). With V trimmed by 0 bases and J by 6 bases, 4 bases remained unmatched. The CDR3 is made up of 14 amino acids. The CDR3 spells CASSLADRVDGYTF. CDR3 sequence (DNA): TGTGCCAGCAGCTTAGCCGACAGGGTAGATGGCTACACCTTC. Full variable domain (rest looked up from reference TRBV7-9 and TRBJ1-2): DTGVSQNPRHKITKRGQNVTFRCDPISEHNRLYWYRQTLGQGPEFLTYFQNEAQLEKSRLLSDRFSAERPKGSFSTLEIQRTEQGDSAMYLCASSLADRVDGYTFGSGTRLTVV.

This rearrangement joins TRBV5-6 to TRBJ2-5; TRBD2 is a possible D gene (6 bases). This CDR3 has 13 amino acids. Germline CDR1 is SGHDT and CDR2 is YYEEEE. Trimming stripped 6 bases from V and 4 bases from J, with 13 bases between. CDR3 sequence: CASTTTSTETQYF. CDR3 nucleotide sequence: TGTGCCAGCACCACCACTAGCACAGAGACCCAGTACTTC.

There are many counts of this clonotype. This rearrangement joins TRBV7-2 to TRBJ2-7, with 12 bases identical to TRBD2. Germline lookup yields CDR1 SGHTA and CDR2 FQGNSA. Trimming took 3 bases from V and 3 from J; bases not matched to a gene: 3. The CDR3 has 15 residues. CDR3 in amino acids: CASSLRTSGNYEQYF. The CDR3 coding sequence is TGTGCCAGCAGCTTGCGGACTAGCGGGAACTACGAGCAGTACTTC.

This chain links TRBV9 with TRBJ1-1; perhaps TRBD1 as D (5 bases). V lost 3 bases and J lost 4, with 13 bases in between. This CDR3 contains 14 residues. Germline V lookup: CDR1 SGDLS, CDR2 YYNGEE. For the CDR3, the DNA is TGTGCCAGCAGCGGGAGAGGGGTATTCACTGAAGCTTTCTTT. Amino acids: CASSGRGVFTEAFF.

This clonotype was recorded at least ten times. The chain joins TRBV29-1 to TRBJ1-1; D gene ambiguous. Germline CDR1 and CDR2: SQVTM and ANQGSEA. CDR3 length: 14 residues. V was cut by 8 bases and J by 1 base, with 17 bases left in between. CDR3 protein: CSPGRVSKNTEAFF. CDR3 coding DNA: TGCAGCCCAGGTAGGGTATCAAAGAACACTGAAGCTTTCTTT. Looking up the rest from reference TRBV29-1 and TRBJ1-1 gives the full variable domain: SAVISQKPSRDICQRGTSLTIQCQVDSQVTMMFWYRQQPGQSLTLIATANQGSEATYESGFVIDKFPISRPNLTFSTLTVSNMSPEDSSIYLCSPGRVSKNTEAFFGQGTRLTVV.

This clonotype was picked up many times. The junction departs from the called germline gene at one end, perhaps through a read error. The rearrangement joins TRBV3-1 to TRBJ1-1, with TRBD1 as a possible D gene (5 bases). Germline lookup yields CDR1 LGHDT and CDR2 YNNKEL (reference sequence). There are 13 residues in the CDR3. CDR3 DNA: TGTGCCAGCAGACAAGCGAAAGGGGCCGGGGCTTTCTTT. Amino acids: CASRQAKGAGAFF.